The present TCR beta chain was sequenced within a study of cytomegalovirus exposure and HLA in healthy donors. As concerns this clone: The antigen is undetermined.

CDR3 size: 16 residues. Germline loops: CDR1 KGHSH, CDR2 LQKENI. V was pared by 3 bases and J by 2 bases, with 15 bases between. Both 60 Vbeta primers and 13 Jbeta primers went into the PCR. Some clones are missing from TCRdb's copy, which holds only in-frame ones; the method was immunoSEQ multiplex PCR. This sample has a few hundred thousand clones, with approximately 80% found just once. Study outcomes and limitations: Reports described diagnosis of cytomegalovirus status by the classifier as highly specific and sensitive. Rarity marked most TCR sequences, yet some public TCRs occurred in many donors.

The receptor comes from a man aged 25-45 years in good health and CMV-seronegative. The rearrangement links TRBV18 to TRBJ2-3, with D possibly TRBD1 on 6 matching bases. Material for sequencing was PBMCs. In DNA form, the CDR3 reads TGTGCCAGCTCACCTTTAAGGGGGACCAACACAGATACGCAGTATTTT. Protein: CASSPLRGTNTDTQYF.